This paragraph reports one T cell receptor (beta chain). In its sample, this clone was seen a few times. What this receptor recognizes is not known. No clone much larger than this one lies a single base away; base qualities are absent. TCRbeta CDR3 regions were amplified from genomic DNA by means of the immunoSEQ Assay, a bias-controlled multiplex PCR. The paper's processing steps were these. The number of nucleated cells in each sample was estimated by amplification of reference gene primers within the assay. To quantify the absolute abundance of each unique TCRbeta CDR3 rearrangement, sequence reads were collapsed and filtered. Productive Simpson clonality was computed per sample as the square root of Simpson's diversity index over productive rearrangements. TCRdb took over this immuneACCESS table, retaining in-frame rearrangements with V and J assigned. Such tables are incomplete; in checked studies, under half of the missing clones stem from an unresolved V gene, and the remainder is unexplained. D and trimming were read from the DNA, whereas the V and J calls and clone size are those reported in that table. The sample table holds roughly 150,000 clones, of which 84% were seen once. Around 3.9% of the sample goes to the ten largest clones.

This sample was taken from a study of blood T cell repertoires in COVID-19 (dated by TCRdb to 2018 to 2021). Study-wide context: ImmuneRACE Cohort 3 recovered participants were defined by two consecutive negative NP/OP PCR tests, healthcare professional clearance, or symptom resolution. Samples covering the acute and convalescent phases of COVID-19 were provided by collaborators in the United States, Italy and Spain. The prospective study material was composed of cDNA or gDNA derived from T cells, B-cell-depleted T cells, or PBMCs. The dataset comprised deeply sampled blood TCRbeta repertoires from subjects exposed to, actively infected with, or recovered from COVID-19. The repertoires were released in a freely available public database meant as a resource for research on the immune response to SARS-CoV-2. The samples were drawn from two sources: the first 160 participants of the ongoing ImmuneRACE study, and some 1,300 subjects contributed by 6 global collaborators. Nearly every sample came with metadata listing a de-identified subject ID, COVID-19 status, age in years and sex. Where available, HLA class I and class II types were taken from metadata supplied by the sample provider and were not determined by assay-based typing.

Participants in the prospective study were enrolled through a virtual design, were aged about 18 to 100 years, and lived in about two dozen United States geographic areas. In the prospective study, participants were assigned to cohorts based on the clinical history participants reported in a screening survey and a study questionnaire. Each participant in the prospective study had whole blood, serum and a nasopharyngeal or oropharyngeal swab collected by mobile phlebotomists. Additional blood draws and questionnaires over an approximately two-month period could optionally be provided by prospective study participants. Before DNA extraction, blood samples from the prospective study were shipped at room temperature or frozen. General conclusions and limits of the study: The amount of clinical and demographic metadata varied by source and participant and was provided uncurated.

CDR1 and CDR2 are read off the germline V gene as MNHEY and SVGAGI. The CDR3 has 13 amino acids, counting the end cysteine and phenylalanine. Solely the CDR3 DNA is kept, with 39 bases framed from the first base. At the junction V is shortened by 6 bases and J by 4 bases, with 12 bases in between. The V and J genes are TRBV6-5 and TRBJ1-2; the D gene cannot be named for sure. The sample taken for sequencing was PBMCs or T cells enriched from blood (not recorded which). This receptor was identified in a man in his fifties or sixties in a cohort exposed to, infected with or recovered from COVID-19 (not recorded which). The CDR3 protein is CASRATEPYGYTF. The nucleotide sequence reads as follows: TGTGCCAGCAGAGCAACAGAACCCTATGGCTACACCTTC.